Listed below are T cell receptor beta chains from one sample, sequenced in a study of tumor T cells in aggressive B-cell lymphoma. The method was immunoSEQ multiplex PCR; TCRdb's version includes in-frame clones alone and lacks a portion of them. This table has 700 to 900 clones, approximately 83% appearing once. The sequenced sample consisted of tumor tissue. The receptors derive from an adult with diffuse large B cell lymphoma. The CDR3 runs from the conserved cysteine through the conserved F or W. The D gene is left open where the match is weak. A clone size is listed for some rows: how often the clone was seen (once, few, many), or a class if it is expanded.

TRBD1	-	TRBV6-5	TRBJ1-1	CASSYGTVKEAFF	TGTGCCAGCAGTTACGGGACAGTCAAGGAAGCTTTCTTT
TRBD2	-	TRBV7-8	TRBJ2-1	CASSPLAGGSYNEQFF	TGTGCCAGCAGCCCACTAGCGGGAGGGTCCTACAATGAGCAGTTCTTC
-	-	TRBV5-6	TRBJ1-1	CASSRVGSEAFF	TGTGCCAGCAGCCGGGTCGGGTCAGAAGCTTTCTTT
-	once	TRBV6-1	TRBJ1-4	CASGEGIATNEKLFF	TGTGCCAGCGGGGAGGGAATTGCAACTAATGAAAAACTGTTTTTT
-	-	TRBV28	TRBJ1-4	CASSSPRGSTTNEKLFF	TGTGCCAGCAGTTCCCCTCGGGGAAGCACAACTAATGAAAAACTGTTTTTT
TRBD1	-	TRBV7-9	TRBJ1-1	CASIFSTGGNGEAFF	TGTGCCAGCATCTTTTCAACAGGGGGCAACGGTGAAGCTTTCTTT
TRBD2	-	TRBV4-3	TRBJ2-5	CASALAGEEGTQYF	TGCGCCAGTGCACTAGCGGGAGAAGAGGGGACCCAGTACTTC
-	-	TRBV6-5	TRBJ1-2	CASSYGGRNNGYTF	TGTGCCAGCAGTTACGGGGGGAGGAATAATGGCTACACCTTC
-	-	TRBV7-1	TRBJ1-2	CASSRSVNEGKTYGYTF	TGTGCCAGCAGCAGGAGTGTTAACGAGGGAAAGACCTATGGCTACACCTTC
TRBD1	-	TRBV29-1	TRBJ2-7	CSVAPTTTGGSSYEQYF	TGCAGCGTAGCCCCTACTACGACAGGGGGGAGCTCCTACGAGCAGTACTTC
TRBD1	once	TRBV7-2	TRBJ2-7	CASSMGQTTYEQYF	TGTGCCAGCAGCATGGGACAGACTACCTACGAGCAGTACTTC
-	-	TRBV7-9	TRBJ2-5	CASSLSRGETQYF	TGTGCCAGCAGCTTATCACGGGGGGAGACCCAGTACTTC
TRBD1	-	TRBV10-2	TRBJ2-7	CASGQGGYEQYF	TGCGCCAGCGGACAGGGAGGATACGAGCAGTACTTC
TRBD1	-	TRBV4-2	TRBJ2-7	CASSQETGGGYEQYF	TGTGCCAGCAGCCAAGAGACAGGGGGTGGCTACGAGCAGTACTTC
TRBD1	-	TRBV5-6	TRBJ1-5	CASSFGTGFQPQHF	TGTGCCAGCAGCTTCGGGACAGGGTTTCAGCCCCAGCATTTT
-	-	TRBV11-2	TRBJ2-7	CASSLEGSEAYEQYF	TGTGCCAGCAGCTTAGAAGGTAGCGAAGCCTACGAGCAGTACTTC
TRBD2	-	TRBV6-6	TRBJ2-1	CASSPPGGGEQFF	TGTGCCAGCAGTCCCCCCGGCGGGGGTGAGCAGTTCTTC
-	-	TRBV9	TRBJ1-1	CASSAGGGAVDTEAFF	TGTGCCAGCAGCGCGGGGGGGGGAGCGGTGGATACTGAAGCTTTCTTT
-	-	TRBV21-1	TRBJ2-7	CASGYLGAGPGTSGVSSYEQYF	TGTGCCAGCGGATATTTAGGGGCAGGTCCCGGGACTAGCGGAGTAAGCTCCTACGAGCAGTACTTC
-	-	TRBV4-2	TRBJ2-7	CASSQESPGATYEQYF	TGTGCCAGCAGCCAAGAGTCGCCAGGGGCAACCTACGAGCAGTACTTC